These 15 T cell receptor beta chains were all obtained from the same sample, sequenced in a study of T cell responses to AZD1222 COVID-19 vaccine. Produced via immunoSEQ multiplex PCR; TCRdb's table is partial and in-frame only. The sample comprises about 120,000 clones, around 87% of which are singletons, and 3% rests with the top ten. This sample comprised peripheral blood, obtained 28 days after the second AZD1222 dose. These receptors all stem from an adult who received the AZD1222 COVID-19 vaccine.

This clone was seen once. This rearrangement joins TRBV18 to TRBJ2-3, with 10 nucleotides matching TRBD2. The CDR3 totals 16 residues. V lost 6 bases, J lost 3 bases, and 9 bases stayed unmatched. Germline V gene sequence: CDR1 KGHSH, CDR2 LQKENI. The CDR3 region is CASSPGTSVLTDTQYF. The CDR3 nucleotides read TGTGCCAGCTCCCCTGGGACTAGCGTATTAACAGATACGCAGTATTTT.

The rearrangement joins TRBV7-3 to TRBJ2-2; TRBD2 agrees at 7 bases. The CDR3 is 16 amino acids. Germline assignment: CDR1 SGHTA and CDR2 FQGTGA. With V trimmed by 0 bases and J by 7 bases, 8 bases remained unmatched. This CDR3 reads CASSLTAGVRFGELFF. The CDR3 nucleotides read TGTGCCAGCAGCTTAACGGCGGGGGTTCGCTTCGGGGAGCTGTTTTTT.

The chain links TRBV5-6 to TRBJ2-7; TRBD1 matches 8 bases. The CDR3 spans 16 residues. V was clipped by 0 bases and J by 1 base; unmatched bases: 6. Per germline, CDR1 SGHDT and CDR2 YYEEEE. CDR3 amino acids: CASSLVFGQGSYEQYF. Written as DNA, the CDR3 is TGTGCCAGCAGCTTGGTATTTGGACAGGGATCCTACGAGCAGTACTTC. The full variable domain, completed using reference TRBV5-6 and TRBJ2-7, is DAGVTQSPTHLIKTRGQQVTLRCSPKSGHDTVSWYQQALGQGPQFIFQYYEEEERQRGNFPDRFSGHQFPNYSSELNVNALLLGDSALYLCASSLVFGQGSYEQYFGPGTRLTVT.

This chain connects TRBV5-5 to TRBJ2-7; D could derive from TRBD1 or TRBD2 (5 bases each). This CDR3 has 13 amino acids. V was clipped by 7 bases and J by 0 bases, with 11 bases between them. The germline V gene encodes CDR1 SGHKS and CDR2 YYEKEE (reference sequence). This CDR3 reads CASSGTASYEQYF. DNA for the CDR3: TGTGCCAGCTCCGGGACGGCCTCCTACGAGCAGTACTTC.

The gene calls are TRBV23-1 and TRBJ2-2; TRBD1 might be the D (6 bases). TRBV23-1 is recorded as an ORF, its role being uncertain. CDR3 length: 21 residues. The V and J ends lost 3 bases and 0 bases respectively, with 26 bases between them. The CDR3 DNA sequence: TGCGCCAGCAGTCACCCCCGCAGGGGCGGGCAGCGCCCTTCGAACACCGGGGAGCTGTTTTTT. Translating it yields CASSHPRRGGQRPSNTGELFF.

The chain has TRBV6-5 and TRBJ2-7; weak D call: TRBD1 (6 bases). V was shortened by 4 bases and J by 5 bases, with 18 bases between the two germline ends. Germline loops: CDR1 MNHEY, CDR2 SVGAGI. The CDR3 runs 15 residues. The DNA of the CDR3 is TGTGCCAGCAGTTTCGTCTTTCAGGGGTCCCACGAGCAGTACTTC. This translates into CASSFVFQGSHEQYF.

This sequence joins TRBV2 and TRBJ1-1; D is perhaps TRBD1 (5 bases). The CDR3 is made up of 14 amino acids. Germline V gene sequence: CDR1 SNHLY, CDR2 FYNNEI. The V and J ends lost 6 bases and 5 bases respectively, with 16 bases between them. DNA of the CDR3: TGTGCCAGCAGGAGGGAGGGGAAGGCGACTGAAGCTTTCTTT. Translation gives CASRREGKATEAFF.

This clone was observed a single time. This chain connects TRBV3-1 (or the pseudogene TRBV3-2) to TRBJ1-5, with a possible D match to TRBD1 (5 bases). The germline V and J ends were trimmed by 3 bases and 0 bases, with 9 bases remaining between them. Germline V gene data show CDR1 as LGHDT and CDR2 as YNNKEL (reference sequence). The CDR3 extends over 15 amino acids. The CDR3 loop reads CASSQRGLSNQPQHF. The CDR3 DNA reads as TGTGCCAGCAGCCAGAGGGGACTTAGCAATCAGCCCCAGCATTTT.

DNA for the CDR3: TGTGCCAGCAGCCTCGGGATGGGACGCTCCTACGAGCAGTACTTC. Protein product: CASSLGMGRSYEQYF. The rearrangement links TRBV9 to TRBJ2-7; D is perhaps TRBD1 or TRBD2 (5 bases each). CDR3 length equals 15 residues. Trimming shortened V by 4 bases and J by 0 bases, and 14 bases separated the two germline ends. The V gene's germline CDR1 is SGDLS and CDR2 YYNGEE.

This chain uses TRBV18 with TRBJ1-1, with D possibly matching TRBD1 (5 bases). CDR1 and CDR2 (germline): KGHSH, LQKENI. The CDR3 consists of 15 residues. Trimming removed 2 bases at V and 6 bases at J, with 16 bases between. The CDR3 spells CASSPGFRVGPEAFF. DNA of the CDR3: TGTGCCAGCTCACCAGGGTTCAGGGTAGGGCCTGAAGCTTTCTTT.

This sequence joins TRBV5-6 and TRBJ2-2, with a weak D call TRBD1 (6 bases). Germline lookup yields CDR1 SGHDT and CDR2 YYEEEE. Trimming stripped 4 bases from V and 3 bases from J, with 10 bases between. The CDR3 contains 14 residues. CDR3 in amino acids: CASSHDRYTGELFF. Here the CDR3 DNA reads TGTGCCAGCAGCCACGACAGGTACACCGGGGAGCTGTTTTTT.

V usage is TRBV6-4 and J usage is TRBJ2-2, with 9 bases fitting TRBD1. The germline V gene has CDR1 MRHNA and CDR2 SNTAGT. This CDR3 is built from 14 residues. V trimming: 10 bases; J trimming: 5 bases; junction bases outside the gene matches: 8. For the CDR3, the DNA is TGTGCCACTAAGCCGGGACAGGGTACCGGGGAGCTGTTTTTT. Residues: CATKPGQGTGELFF.

V is TRBV21-1 and J is TRBJ1-1. TRBV21-1 is termed a pseudogene. The CDR3 length is 14 residues. The DNA for the CDR3 is TGTGCCAGCAGCTGCCTCAGGGAGTTCACTGAAGCTTTCTTT. It encodes CASSCLREFTEAFF.

The rearrangement joins TRBV4-3 to TRBJ1-6; possible D gene TRBD1, 5 bases. Germline lookup yields CDR1 LGHNA and CDR2 YSLEER. This CDR3 comprises 15 residues. Trimming took 4 bases from V and 10 from J, leaving 17 bases between them. CDR3 DNA sequence: TGCGCCAGCAGCCCATACGAAGGGACGGTATCACCCCTCCACTTT. Encoded protein: CASSPYEGTVSPLHF.

The chain employs TRBV5-4 and TRBJ2-5, with D tentatively TRBD1 (6 bases). Germline assignment: CDR1 SGHNT and CDR2 YYREEE (reference sequence). The CDR3 runs to 15 residues. V was cut by 5 bases and J by 3 bases, with 17 bases left in between. CDR3 coding DNA: TGTGCCAGCAGTCAGGACAGAGCCCCCAAAGAGACCCAGTACTTC. Translating it yields CASSQDRAPKETQYF. Using reference TRBV5-4 and TRBJ2-5 for the parts outside the CDR3, the full variable domain is ETGVTQSPTHLIKTRGQQVTLRCSSQSGHNTVSWYQQALGQGPQFIFQYYREEENGRGNFPPRFSGLQFPNYSSELNVNALELDDSALYLCASSQDRAPKETQYFGPGTRLLVL.